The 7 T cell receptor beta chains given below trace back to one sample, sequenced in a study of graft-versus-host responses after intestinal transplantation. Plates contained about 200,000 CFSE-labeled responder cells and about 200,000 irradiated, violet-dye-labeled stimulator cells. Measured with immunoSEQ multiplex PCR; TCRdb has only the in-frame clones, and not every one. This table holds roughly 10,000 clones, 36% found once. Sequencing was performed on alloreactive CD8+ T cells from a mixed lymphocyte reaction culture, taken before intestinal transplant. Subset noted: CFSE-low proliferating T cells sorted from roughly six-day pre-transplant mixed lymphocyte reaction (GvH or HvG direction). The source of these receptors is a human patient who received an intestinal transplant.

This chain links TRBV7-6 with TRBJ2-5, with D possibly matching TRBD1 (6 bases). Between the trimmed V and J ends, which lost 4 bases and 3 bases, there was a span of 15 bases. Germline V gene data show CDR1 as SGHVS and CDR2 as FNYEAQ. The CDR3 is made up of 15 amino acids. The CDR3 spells CASSSGTSWEETQYF. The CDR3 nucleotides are TGTGCCAGCAGCTCAGGGACATCGTGGGAAGAGACCCAGTACTTC. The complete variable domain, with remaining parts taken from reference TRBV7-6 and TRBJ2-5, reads GAGVSQSPRYKVTKRGQDVALRCDPISGHVSLYWYRQALGQGPEFLTYFNYEAQQDKSGLPNDRFSAERPEGSISTLTIQRTEQRDSAMYRCASSSGTSWEETQYFGPGTRLLVL.

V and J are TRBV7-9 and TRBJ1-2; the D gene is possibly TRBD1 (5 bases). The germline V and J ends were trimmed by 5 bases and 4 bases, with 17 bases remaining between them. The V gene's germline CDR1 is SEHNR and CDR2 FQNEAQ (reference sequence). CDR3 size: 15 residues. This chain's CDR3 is CASSHPVTVLYGYTF. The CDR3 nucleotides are TGTGCCAGCAGCCACCCCGTGACAGTACTCTATGGCTACACCTTC. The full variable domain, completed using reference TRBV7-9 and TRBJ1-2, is DTGVSQNPRHKITKRGQNVTFRCDPISEHNRLYWYRQTLGQGPEFLTYFQNEAQLEKSRLLSDRFSAERPKGSFSTLEIQRTEQGDSAMYLCASSHPVTVLYGYTFGSGTRLTVV.

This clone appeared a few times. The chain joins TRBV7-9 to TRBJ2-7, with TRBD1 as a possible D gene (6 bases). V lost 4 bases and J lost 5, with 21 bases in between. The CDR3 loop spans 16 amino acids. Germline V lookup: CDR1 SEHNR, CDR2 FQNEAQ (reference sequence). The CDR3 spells CASSSSEDSFKDEQYF. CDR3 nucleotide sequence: TGTGCCAGCAGCTCTTCCGAGGACAGCTTTAAGGACGAGCAGTACTTC. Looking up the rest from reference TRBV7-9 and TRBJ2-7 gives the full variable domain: DTGVSQNPRHKITKRGQNVTFRCDPISEHNRLYWYRQTLGQGPEFLTYFQNEAQLEKSRLLSDRFSAERPKGSFSTLEIQRTEQGDSAMYLCASSSSEDSFKDEQYFGPGTRLTVT.

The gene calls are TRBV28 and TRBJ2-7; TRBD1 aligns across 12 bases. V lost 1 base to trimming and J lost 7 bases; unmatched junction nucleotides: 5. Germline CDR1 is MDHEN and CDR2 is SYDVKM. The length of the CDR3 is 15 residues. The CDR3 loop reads CASSLSGQGALEQYF. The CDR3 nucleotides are TGTGCCAGCAGTTTATCGGGACAGGGGGCGCTTGAGCAGTACTTC.

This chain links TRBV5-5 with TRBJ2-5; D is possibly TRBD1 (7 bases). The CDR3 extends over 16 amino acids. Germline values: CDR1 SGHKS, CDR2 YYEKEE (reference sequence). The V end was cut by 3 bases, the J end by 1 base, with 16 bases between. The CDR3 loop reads CASSWGDRRIQETQYF. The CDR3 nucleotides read TGTGCCAGCAGCTGGGGGGACAGAAGGATCCAAGAGACCCAGTACTTC.

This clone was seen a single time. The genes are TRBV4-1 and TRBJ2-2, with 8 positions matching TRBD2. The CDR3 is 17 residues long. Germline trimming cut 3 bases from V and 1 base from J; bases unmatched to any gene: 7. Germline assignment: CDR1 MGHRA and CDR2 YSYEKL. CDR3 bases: TGCGCCAGCAGCCAGTTACTAGCGGCCCTGAACACCGGGGAGCTGTTTTTT. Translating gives CASSQLLAALNTGELFF.

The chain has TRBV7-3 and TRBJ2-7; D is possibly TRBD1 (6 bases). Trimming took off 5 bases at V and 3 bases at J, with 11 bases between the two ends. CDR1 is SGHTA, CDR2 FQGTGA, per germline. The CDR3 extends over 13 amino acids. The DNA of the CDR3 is TGTGCCAGCAGCCCACAGGGTCACTACGAGCAGTACTTC. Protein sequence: CASSPQGHYEQYF.